This T cell receptor delta chain was retrieved from a study of Vδ1+ human thymocytes. Germline CDR1 is TSWWSYY and CDR2 is QGS. The CDR3 covers 15 residues. V dropped 8 bases and J dropped 2; count of bases not matched to a gene: 10. General study points: Despite high sort purity, roughly 18% of thymic T cell receptor delta sequences were Vdelta2. Thymic TRG and TRD repertoires appeared highly polyclonal. Bulk data may be misread because of unexpected Vdelta2 sequences.

RNA was extracted from the cells and then reverse transcribed. CDR3 amplicons came from multiplex PCR with pooled V-gene forward and constant-region reverse primers. TCRdb fed the multiplex PCR reads to CATT. The data contain more than 45,000 delta-chain clones, roughly 16% of them singletons. After alphabeta T cell depletion, CD3+ Vdelta1+ Vdelta2- thymocytes were sorted. On this clone itself: Its antigen is undetermined.

The receptor was isolated from a girl less than two years old who had congenital heart surgery. Sequenced: Vdelta1+ gamma-delta thymocytes from the thymus. The subset is: FACS-sorted CD3+ TCRalphabeta- TCRVdelta1+ TCRVdelta2- thymocytes. The rearrangement links TRDV1 to TRDJ1, with TRDD3 identical over 8 bases. This CDR3 is CALWRGDKCTDKLIF. DNA of the CDR3: TGTGCTCTTTGGCGGGGGGATAAATGTACCGATAAACTCATCTTT.